Reported below is one T cell receptor beta chain. What it recognizes is unknown. The data are from a study of T cell clones after liver transplantation. Using immunoSEQ multiplex PCR, the repertoire was profiled, and TCRdb retains in-frame clones only, with some absent. This table has about 75,000 clones, roughly 80% appearing once. There are 14 residues in the CDR3. In germline, CDR1 is SGHAT, CDR2 FQNNGV. Trimming took off 5 bases at V and 8 bases at J, with 18 bases between the two ends. Study-wide results and caveats: A significant post-transplant drop in circulating graft-donor-reactive CD4 TCRbeta sequences occurred in most of the 8 subjects.

The rearrangement uses TRBV11-2 and TRBJ1-2; no clear D. The sequence derives from a human patient who received a liver transplant. Some T cells here may be from the graft donor. The input for sequencing was CD4+ T cells from blood, taken around 50 months after liver transplant. The DNA of the CDR3 is TGTGCCAGCAGCCTAGCGGGCGCAGGATGGGGCTACACCTTC. Encoded protein: CASSLAGAGWGYTF.